The next 30 T cell receptor beta chains were all read from a single sample in a study of OX40 agonist ivuxolimab in advanced cancers. Measured with immunoSEQ multiplex PCR; TCRdb has only the in-frame clones, and not every one. The table lists roughly 70,000 clones, roughly 88% of them singletons. Material: CD4+ or CD8+ T cells sorted from blood, obtained in a trial of the OX40 agonist ivuxolimab. Receptors were obtained from an adult with an advanced solid tumor such as melanoma, head and neck, liver or kidney cancer.

The V gene is TRBV7-9, the J gene TRBJ2-7; 7 nucleotides align to TRBD1. V gave up 8 bases and J gave up 2 bases; unmatched junction bases: 6. CDR3 length: 13 amino acids. CDR1 and CDR2 from the germline V gene are SEHNR and FQNEAQ (reference sequence). The CDR3 bases are TGTGCCAGCCGGGACAGCCTCACCTACGAGCAGTACTTC. Translation gives CASRDSLTYEQYF.

The chain carries TRBV4-2 and TRBJ1-1; D not certain. In germline, CDR1 is LGHNA, CDR2 YNFKEQ. The V end was cut by 3 bases, the J end by 3 bases, with 11 bases between. The CDR3 length is 14 residues. CDR3 nucleotides: TGTGCCAGCAGCCACCCCCAGGCTGACACTGAAGCTTTCTTT. Translation gives CASSHPQADTEAFF.

J is TRBJ2-3 and V is TRBV5-4; 10 bases match TRBD2. The CDR3 runs 16 residues. The V and J ends lost 4 bases and 2 bases, in that order; junction bases with no gene match: 7. The germline CDR1 and CDR2 sequences are SGHNT and YYREEE (reference sequence). The CDR3 loop is CASSRLSGGSTDTQYF. CDR3 DNA sequence: TGTGCCAGCAGCCGCCTTAGCGGGGGGTCCACAGATACGCAGTATTTT.

V is TRBV30 and J is TRBJ1-5; weak D call: TRBD1 (5 bases). Germline CDR1 and CDR2: GTSNPN and SVGIG (reference sequence). This CDR3 is 13 amino acids long. V lost 1 base, J lost 4 bases, and 8 bases lay in between. CDR3 sequence (DNA): TGTGCCTGGAGTGCCGACAGAAATCAGCCCCAGCATTTT. Amino acid sequence: CAWSADRNQPQHF.

This clone was recorded a few times. This chain uses TRBV13 with TRBJ1-1; tentative D call: TRBD1 (5 bases). Germline V gene sequence: CDR1 PRHDT, CDR2 FYEKMQ (reference sequence). Trimming left V 5 bases short and J 8 bases short, with 18 bases between. The CDR3 runs to 14 residues. The CDR3 region is CASSPGPRLGEAFF. DNA for the CDR3: TGTGCCAGCAGCCCGGGACCGCGGTTGGGCGAAGCTTTCTTT. The variable domain in full, with the rest retrieved from reference TRBV13 and TRBJ1-1, is AAGVIQSPRHLIKEKRETATLKCYPIPRHDTVYWYQQGPGQDPQFLISFYEKMQSDKGSIPDRFSAQQFSDYHSELNMSSLELGDSALYFCASSPGPRLGEAFFGQGTRLTVV.

J is TRBJ2-2 and V is TRBV19; 7 bases are a match to TRBD1. The CDR3 totals 13 residues. The ends lost 10 bases at V and 4 bases at J; junction bases unmatched: 6. Germline V lookup: CDR1 LNHDA, CDR2 SQIVND (reference sequence). The CDR3 loop reads CATRQGGTGELFF. The CDR3 bases are TGTGCCACGAGACAGGGCGGCACCGGGGAGCTGTTTTTT. Combining the CDR3 with reference TRBV19 and TRBJ2-2 gives the whole variable domain DGGITQSPKYLFRKEGQNVTLSCEQNLNHDAMYWYRQDPGQGLRLIYYSQIVNDFQKGDIAEGYSVSREKKESFPLTVTSAQKNPTAFYLCATRQGGTGELFFGEGSRLTVL.

The chain employs TRBV10-3 and TRBJ2-3; D is perhaps TRBD1 or TRBD2 (6 bases each). V lost 6 bases to trimming and J lost 8 bases, with 21 bases between them. Germline V gives CDR1 ENHRY, CDR2 SYGVKD. The length of the CDR3 is 15 residues. The CDR3 bases are TGTGCCATCAGCGAGGGGGGACATTTAATCGGTACGCAGTATTTT. Its protein is CAISEGGHLIGTQYF.

This chain uses TRBV19 with TRBJ2-7, with 10 positions matching TRBD2. J gave up 7 bases and V 4 bases, and 10 bases lay outside the gene matches. From germline, CDR1 is LNHDA and CDR2 SQIVND (reference sequence). This CDR3 is 15 amino acids long. The CDR3 region is CASSTPSGGRGEQYF. In DNA form, the CDR3 reads TGTGCCAGTAGTACCCCTAGCGGGGGACGAGGAGAGCAGTACTTC.

A few counts support this clone. V is TRBV6-1 and J is TRBJ1-5, with TRBD1 matching 7 bases. The germline gives CDR1 MNHNS, CDR2 SASEGT. V gave up 2 bases and J gave up 4 bases; unmatched junction bases: 2. CDR3 length equals 14 residues. CDR3 region: CASSERTGNQPQHF. CDR3 bases: TGTGCCAGCAGTGAACGGACAGGTAATCAGCCCCAGCATTTT.

The rearrangement links TRBV4-3 to TRBJ2-3; D is uncertain. Germline V gene sequence: CDR1 LGHNA, CDR2 YSLEER. The CDR3 is 13 amino acids. Trimming shortened V by 0 bases and J by 6 bases, and 7 bases separated the two germline ends. As DNA, the CDR3 is TGCGCCAGCAGCCAAGAGGGCTGGGATACGCAGTATTTT. Its translation is CASSQEGWDTQYF.

This clone was observed a handful of times. This rearrangement joins TRBV7-9 to TRBJ1-2; D unclear. The CDR3 totals 12 residues. Deletions cut 0 bases from V and 4 bases from J, with 3 bases between. Per the germline V gene, CDR1 is SEHNR and CDR2 is FQNEAQ (reference sequence). In nucleotides, the CDR3 is TGTGCCAGCAGCTTAGCCACCTATGGCTACACCTTC. Amino acid sequence: CASSLATYGYTF.

V usage is TRBV6-6 and J usage is TRBJ1-4; D gene uncertain. The germline CDR1 and CDR2 sequences are MNHNY and SVGAGI (reference sequence). The CDR3 spans 13 residues. V was cut by 6 bases and J by 7 bases, with 12 bases left in between. The CDR3: CASSLDITEKLFF. Here the CDR3 DNA reads TGTGCCAGCAGCTTAGACATAACTGAAAAACTGTTTTTT.

The genes are TRBV30 and TRBJ2-7; possibly TRBD1 for D (6 bases). The CDR3 is 16 residues long. Germline V lookup: CDR1 GTSNPN, CDR2 SVGIG (reference sequence). With 6 bases removed from V and 0 bases from J, the gap between germline ends came to 21 bases. The CDR3 DNA follows: TGTGCCTGTCGAAGACAGGACCATTACTTCTCCTACGAGCAGTACTTC. Translating it yields CACRRQDHYFSYEQYF.

The V call is TRBV19, the J call TRBJ2-1, with 7 bases aligning to TRBD1. With 4 bases clipped from V and 7 bases from J, the junction kept 7 bases outside the gene matches. Germline V gene sequence: CDR1 LNHDA, CDR2 SQIVND (reference sequence). CDR3 length: 14 amino acids. For the CDR3, the DNA is TGTGCCAGTAGTACCGAGACAGGGCGGAATGAGCAGTTCTTC. It yields the protein CASSTETGRNEQFF.

V is TRBV5-1 and J is TRBJ2-1, with D perhaps being TRBD1 or TRBD2 (5 bases each). This CDR3 comprises 13 residues. Trimming pared 0 bases from V and 9 bases from J, leaving 10 bases between. The germline V gene has CDR1 SGHRS and CDR2 YFSETQ. The CDR3, as DNA: TGCGCCAGCAGCTTGGTTGGGACGGGTGAGCAGTTCTTC. Translated, it gives CASSLVGTGEQFF.

J is TRBJ2-1 and V is TRBV14, with D uncertain. The CDR3 sequence is 15 residues long. Trimming pared 1 base from V and 0 bases from J, leaving 7 bases between. The V gene's germline CDR1 is SGHDN and CDR2 FVKESK. The DNA of the CDR3 is TGTGCCAGCAGCCAAGTATTCCTCTCCTACAATGAGCAGTTCTTC. Its translation: CASSQVFLSYNEQFF. The full variable domain, rest sourced from reference TRBV14 and TRBJ2-1, is EAGVTQFPSHSVIEKGQTVTLRCDPISGHDNLYWYRRVMGKEIKFLLHFVKESKQDESGMPNNRFLAERTGGTYSTLKVQPAELEDSGVYFCASSQVFLSYNEQFFGPGTRLTVL.

This clone was seen a single time. The chain carries TRBV7-2 and TRBJ2-1, with 10 positions matching TRBD1. The trim removed 6 bases at V and 7 bases at J, leaving 12 bases unmatched. In germline, CDR1 is SGHTA, CDR2 FQGNSA. This CDR3 has 16 amino acids. CDR3 residues: CASSSDRDRGGNEQFF. As DNA, the CDR3 is TGTGCCAGCAGTTCCGACCGGGACAGGGGCGGGAATGAGCAGTTCTTC.

This clone has only a few counts. The chain is built from TRBV30 and TRBJ2-2; TRBD2 matches 8 bases. CDR3 length: 15 amino acids. V trimming: 2 bases; J trimming: 6 bases; junction bases outside the gene matches: 8. Germline-derived CDR1 and CDR2 are GTSNPN and SVGIG (reference sequence). CDR3 sequence: CAWSNGLAGPGELFF. The CDR3 DNA reads TGTGCCTGGAGTAACGGACTAGCTGGACCCGGGGAGCTGTTTTTT.

The chain combines TRBV9 with TRBJ2-7, with a tentative D call TRBD1 (6 bases). V was cut by 4 bases and J by 2 bases, with 16 bases left in between. Germline-derived CDR1 and CDR2 are SGDLS and YYNGEE. The CDR3 is made up of 15 amino acids. The CDR3 DNA reads TGTGCCAGCAGCATTGGGGCAGGGGCACCCTACGAGCAGTACTTC. Its translation: CASSIGAGAPYEQYF. The full variable domain, its missing parts supplied by reference TRBV9 and TRBJ2-7, is DSGVTQTPKHLITATGQRVTLRCSPRSGDLSVYWYQQSLDQGLQFLIQYYNGEERAKGNILERFSAQQFPDLHSELNLSSLELGDSALYFCASSIGAGAPYEQYFGPGTRLTVT.

The table lists this clone with a count of one. The chain uses TRBV6-1 and TRBJ2-1; 9 bases match TRBD1. V was pared by 4 bases and J by 8 bases, with 9 bases of the junction left unmatched. CDR3 length: 15 residues. Germline lookup yields CDR1 MNHNS and CDR2 SASEGT. CDR3 sequence (DNA): TGTGCCAGCAGTGTAGGGACAGGGTTAATATATGAGCAGTTCTTC. It codes for CASSVGTGLIYEQFF.

This rearrangement joins TRBV5-1 to TRBJ1-4; D unclear. The length of the CDR3 is 16 residues. CDR1 is SGHRS and CDR2 is YFSETQ in the germline V gene. The V end was cut by 0 bases, the J end by 0 bases, with 9 bases between. CDR3 in amino acids: CASSLGVAPTNEKLFF. In DNA, the CDR3 is TGCGCCAGCAGCTTGGGGGTGGCCCCAACTAATGAAAAACTGTTTTTT.

The rearrangement links TRBV14 to TRBJ1-1; D gene uncertain. V gave up 1 base and J gave up 4 bases, with 10 bases separating them. The CDR3 is 14 amino acids. Germline V gene data show CDR1 as SGHDN and CDR2 as FVKESK. CDR3 in amino acids: CASSQVNVGTEAFF. For the CDR3, the DNA is TGTGCCAGCAGCCAAGTCAACGTAGGCACTGAAGCTTTCTTT.

The V call is TRBV27, the J call TRBJ1-1; 8 positions agree with TRBD1. J gave up 4 bases and V 4 bases, and 5 bases lay outside the gene matches. This CDR3 is built from 14 residues. Germline assignment: CDR1 MNHEY and CDR2 SMNVEV (reference sequence). CDR3 sequence reads: CASSSTTGGTEAFF. In DNA, the CDR3 is TGTGCCAGCAGTTCAACTACAGGGGGCACTGAAGCTTTCTTT.

This clone was detected only once. DNA for the CDR3: TGTGCCAGCTCACCACGGGACAGGAACACTGAAGCTTTCTTT. Protein: CASSPRDRNTEAFF. The V call is TRBV18, the J call TRBJ1-1, with 7 bases that match TRBD1. The junction had 0 bases not matched to a gene; V was cut back by 1 base and J by 1 base. The CDR3 consists of 14 residues. Germline V lookup: CDR1 KGHSH, CDR2 LQKENI.

The genes are TRBV5-1 and TRBJ1-5, with no clear D. V was trimmed by 5 bases and J by 5 bases, leaving 17 bases between them. The CDR3 runs 15 residues. CDR1 and CDR2 (germline): SGHRS, YFSETQ. For the CDR3, the DNA is TGCGCCAGCAGTCCCTCTTTTGGGATCGATCAGCCCCAGCATTTT. Its protein product is CASSPSFGIDQPQHF.

The V gene is TRBV12-5, the J gene TRBJ2-1; 16 positions match TRBD2. The germline V gene encodes CDR1 LGHNT and CDR2 FRNRAP. The length of the CDR3 is 19 residues. The V segment lost 0 bases and the J segment 8 bases; nucleotides outside the gene matches: 10. The CDR3 loop is CASGLVHDGTSGRVYEQFF. The CDR3 DNA sequence: TGTGCTAGTGGTTTGGTACACGACGGGACTAGCGGGAGGGTGTATGAGCAGTTCTTC.

The chain uses TRBV29-1 and TRBJ2-3; D is uncertain. The CDR3 covers 12 residues. The germline CDR1 and CDR2 sequences are SQVTM and ANQGSEA. Trimming removed 3 bases from V and 2 bases from J, with 6 bases in between. The CDR3 sequence: CSVDISTDTQYF. The CDR3 bases are TGCAGCGTTGATATTTCCACAGATACGCAGTATTTT.

This clone is a singleton in its sample. The chain is built from TRBV5-1 and TRBJ2-1, with a tentative D call TRBD2 (7 bases). This CDR3 is 13 amino acids long. V dropped 8 bases and J dropped 5 bases, with 14 bases sitting between them. Germline V gene sequence: CDR1 SGHRS, CDR2 YFSETQ. Here the CDR3 DNA reads TGCGCCAGTCGGACGGGGGGCAACAATGAGCAGTTCTTC. It encodes CASRTGGNNEQFF.

The V and J genes are TRBV7-9 and TRBJ2-4; 8 bases are a match to TRBD1. V gave up 4 bases and J gave up 8 bases; unmatched junction bases: 10. Germline V gene lookup returns CDR1 SEHNR and CDR2 FQNEAQ (reference sequence). The CDR3 has 15 residues. The CDR3 region has the DNA TGTGCCAGCAGCTCCACCGACAGGGGAGTTGACATTCAGTACTTC. Amino acids: CASSSTDRGVDIQYF. Full variable domain (rest looked up from reference TRBV7-9 and TRBJ2-4): DTGVSQNPRHKITKRGQNVTFRCDPISEHNRLYWYRQTLGQGPEFLTYFQNEAQLEKSRLLSDRFSAERPKGSFSTLEIQRTEQGDSAMYLCASSSTDRGVDIQYFGAGTRLSVL.

This chain uses TRBV7-9 with TRBJ1-1; 9 positions match TRBD1. CDR1 and CDR2 from the germline V gene are SEHNR and FQNEAQ (reference sequence). V dropped 1 base and J dropped 8; count of bases not matched to a gene: 2. This CDR3 contains 13 residues. CDR3 residues: CASSLGTGAEAFF. Written as DNA, the CDR3 is TGTGCCAGCAGCTTAGGGACAGGGGCAGAAGCTTTCTTT.